This TCR beta chain was captured by sequencing in a study of CD8+CD57+ T cells in acquired aplastic anemia. The study's findings and limits: Patients had approximately 30 CD8+ CDR3 sequences in common with controls (the shared set).

CD8+CD57+ cell expansion, shown by flow cytometry, had occurred in the patients selected for sequencing. Genomic DNA provided the template from which TCR beta VDJ and CDR3 profiles were obtained. TCRdb passed the reads through MiXCR, listing each CDR3 protein once. The table shows fewer than 200,000 distinct CDR3 sequences, with 48% occurring only once. The CDR3 loop spans 15 amino acids. Germline V gene sequence: CDR1 LNHDA, CDR2 SQIVND (reference sequence). Deletions cut 0 bases from V and 8 bases from J, with 13 bases between. On this clonotype itself: The antigen remains unidentified.

The sequencing sample was made of sorted CD4+, CD8+, or CD8+CD57+ T cells (not recorded which) from PBMCs. The TCR sequence derives from a human donor with aplastic anemia. This chain uses TRBV19 with TRBJ1-4; D unresolved. CDR3 DNA: TGTGCCAGTAGTATAGATCAGTCAGCCGAAGAAAAACTGTTTTTT. Its protein is CASSIDQSAEEKLFF. Variable domain in full (rest from reference TRBV19 and TRBJ1-4): DGGITQSPKYLFRKEGQNVTLSCEQNLNHDAMYWYRQDPGQGLRLIYYSQIVNDFQKGDIAEGYSVSREKKESFPLTVTSAQKNPTAFYLCASSIDQSAEEKLFFGSGTQLSVL.